The rows below give T cell receptor beta chains drawn from one sample of a study of T cell responses to AZD1222 COVID-19 vaccine. Profiled with immunoSEQ multiplex PCR; TCRdb holds only in-frame clones, not every one. Seen here are about 150,000 clones, 80% to 90% observed once, and the top ten hold 6.9%. This material consisted of peripheral blood, taken after recovery from COVID-19. The origin of the receptors is an adult who had recovered from COVID-19. Each CDR3 is given with its conserved first and last residue. The D gene is left open where the match is weak.

>TRBJ1-6|TRBV6-6|.
CATLPGASNNSPLHF
>TRBJ2-7|TRBV7-2|TRBD1
CASSPRTGIYEQYF
>TRBJ2-1|TRBV29-1|TRBD2
CSVFGTSGYNEQFF
>TRBJ1-6|TRBV7-8|.
CASSLGRGSYNSPLHF
>TRBJ2-3|TRBV14|TRBD2
CASSQGLAGALAGGTDTQYF
>TRBJ2-3|TRBV3-1/TRBV3-2|.
CASSQGSQVSTQYF
>TRBJ2-1|TRBV5-1|TRBD1
CASSLGGTGNYNEQFF
>TRBJ2-5|TRBV5-1|.
CASSLATGQETQYF
>TRBJ1-2|TRBV15|.
CATSRGPSKGVDYGYTF
>TRBJ1-2|TRBV12-3/TRBV12-4|.
CASSLSARYTF
>TRBJ2-1|TRBV7-9|TRBD2
CASSSIGSPSGGDNEQFF
>TRBJ1-5|TRBV29-1|.
CSVETGGQQPQHF